Given below is one TCR beta chain in context. Sequencing used immunoSEQ multiplex PCR; TCRdb keeps in-frame clones, though not all of them. The repertoire has about 2.4 million clones, under 95% of them found once; the top ten carry 0.36%. The CDR3 contains 17 residues. Trimming pared 4 bases from V and 0 bases from J, leaving 13 bases between. Germline V gives CDR1 KGHSH, CDR2 LQKENI. The sample originates from a study of shared clonotypes between healthy human individuals. The V call is TRBV18, the J call TRBJ2-6; D is unclear. The specimen sequenced was naive CD4+ T cells from PBMCs. The subset here: CD45RA+ positively selected. This sequence was found in a man between 18 and 35 years old in good health. Some clones in this sample may be carry-over from other donors' samples. Here the CDR3 reads CASSLGQPSSGANVLTF. CDR3 coding DNA: TGTGCCAGCTCACTAGGGCAGCCATCCTCTGGGGCCAACGTCCTGACTTTC.